This T cell receptor beta chain derives from a study of T cell changes during pregnancy in multiple sclerosis. Trimming cost V 5 bases and J 8 bases, with 16 bases left between them. The CDR3 runs 15 residues. Per the germline V gene, CDR1 is SGHTA and CDR2 is FQGNSA. Libraries were prepared by immunoSEQ multiplex PCR; TCRdb keeps only in-frame clonotypes and omits some of them. The data show tens of thousands of clones, approximately 96% seen once. Source: peripheral blood, taken in the second trimester of pregnancy. The chain is built from TRBV7-2 and TRBJ1-6; D might be TRBD1 (5 bases). The origin of this receptor is a female donor with multiple sclerosis, enrolled in a pregnancy study. This CDR3 is CASSRGPGGDSPLHF. The CDR3 bases are TGTGCCAGCAGCCGGGGACCGGGAGGGGATTCACCCCTCCACTTT.